One sample yielded the 18 T cell receptor beta chains listed below, sequenced in a study of spatial heterogeneity in lung cancer. Regarding time point: sample taken at primary tumor resection. A single record per CDR3 protein comes from TCRdb applying MiXCR to the 5' RACE reads. The sample includes 43,000 or so distinct CDR3 sequences, under 7.5% of them seen just once. Sequenced here: PBMCs, sampled at surgery. The origin of the receptors is a female donor with early-stage non-small cell lung cancer.

This clonotype was detected ten times or more. The genes are TRBV6-5 and TRBJ2-3; 12 nucleotides agree with TRBD2. Germline V gene data show CDR1 as MNHEY and CDR2 as SVGAGI. The CDR3 length is 17 residues. J lost 6 bases, V lost 8 bases, and 15 bases had no gene match. CDR3 in amino acids: CASGPSGGVAGLDTQYF. The CDR3 DNA reads as TGTGCCAGCGGGCCTAGCGGGGGGGTTGCCGGTCTGGATACGCAGTATTTT.

The gene calls are TRBV12-3 or TRBV12-4 and TRBJ2-1; tentative D call: TRBD2 (7 bases). The CDR3 contains 12 residues. The germline V and J ends were trimmed by 3 bases and 9 bases, with 9 bases remaining between them. Here the CDR3 reads CASSLGGAEQFF. In DNA form, the CDR3 reads TGTGCCAGCAGTTTGGGGGGGGCTGAGCAGTTCTTC.

This clonotype was counted between two and nine times. This chain links TRBV19 with TRBJ2-3; 8 nucleotides align to TRBD2. This CDR3 is 15 amino acids long. The J segment lost 1 base and the V segment lost 4 bases, leaving 4 bases of the junction unmatched. Germline CDR1 and CDR2: LNHDA and SQIVND (reference sequence). CDR3 sequence (DNA): TGTGCCAGTAGTACAAGCGGGGGCGGCACAGATACGCAGTATTTT. Its protein is CASSTSGGGTDTQYF.

This chain uses TRBV6-1 with TRBJ1-4; TRBD1 aligns across 8 bases. Losses at the gene ends were 10 bases for V and 4 bases for J; bases not matched to a gene: 11. This CDR3 is built from 15 residues. The germline V gene encodes CDR1 MNHNS and CDR2 SASEGT. The CDR3 nucleotides read TGTGCCACCCAACTCGACAGGGGCCGTAATGAAAAACTGTTTTTT. Translating gives CATQLDRGRNEKLFF.

The chain is built from TRBV6-2 or TRBV6-3 and TRBJ1-1; D is uncertain. Trimming pared 2 bases from V and 4 bases from J, leaving 8 bases between. Germline V CDR1 and CDR2: MNHEY, SVGEGT. The CDR3 totals 13 residues. This CDR3 is CASSYTTPTEAFF. As DNA, the CDR3 is TGTGCCAGCAGTTACACCACCCCCACTGAAGCTTTCTTT.

This clonotype was found many times. The rearrangement uses TRBV7-8 and TRBJ2-3; D possibly uses TRBD1 or TRBD2 (5 bases each). Between the trimmed V and J ends, which lost 3 bases and 0 bases, there was a span of 16 bases. The CDR3 sequence is 17 residues long. Germline CDR1 SGHVS, CDR2 FQNEAQ. Written as DNA, the CDR3 is TGTGCCAGCAGCTTGGGGGTAAGGTCCGGAAGCACAGATACGCAGTATTTT. It yields the protein CASSLGVRSGSTDTQYF.

The genes are TRBV7-3 and TRBJ2-3; D not certain. The CDR3 spans 13 residues. The germline gives CDR1 SGHTA, CDR2 FQGTGA. V was trimmed by 4 bases and J by 0 bases, leaving 5 bases between them. CDR3 residues: CASSSKSTDTQYF. The CDR3 region has the DNA TGTGCCAGCAGCTCTAAGAGCACAGATACGCAGTATTTT.

This clonotype was recorded many times. The gene calls are TRBV7-2 and TRBJ1-2; TRBD1 is a possible D gene (5 bases). Trimming removed 4 bases from V and 6 bases from J, with 15 bases in between. From germline, CDR1 is SGHTA and CDR2 FQGNSA. The CDR3 covers 14 residues. The CDR3 region is CASSSQSGTNGYTF. The DNA for the CDR3 is TGTGCCAGCAGCTCGCAATCCGGGACGAATGGCTACACCTTC.

This clonotype appeared many times. The chain is built from TRBV7-2 and TRBJ1-5; D unclear. Trimming pared 5 bases from V and 2 bases from J, leaving 10 bases between. The length of the CDR3 is 14 residues. Germline lookup yields CDR1 SGHTA and CDR2 FQGNSA. The CDR3 region is CASSPTPGNQPQHF. The CDR3 bases are TGTGCCAGCAGCCCTACCCCTGGCAATCAGCCCCAGCATTTT.

This clonotype appeared a single time. A junction boundary mismatches the germline segment, possibly from a read error. V is TRBV28 and J is TRBJ1-2, with D possibly matching TRBD1 (5 bases). Germline values: CDR1 MDHEN, CDR2 SYDVKM. The CDR3 covers 14 residues. The CDR3 DNA sequence: TGTCCCAGCAGTTTTGGGGCTTTGGGCTATGGCTACACCTTC. Translation gives CPSSFGALGYGYTF.

This clonotype was counted at least ten times. This chain links TRBV5-8 with TRBJ2-7, with D tentatively TRBD2 (6 bases). The V end was cut by 4 bases, the J end by 4 bases, with 12 bases between. The CDR3 runs 13 residues. Per germline, CDR1 SGHTS and CDR2 YDEGEE. CDR3 sequence reads: CASSRDSGYEQYF. CDR3 nucleotide sequence: TGTGCCAGCAGCCGGGACTCCGGGTACGAGCAGTACTTC.

This clonotype has just a few counts. The chain employs TRBV20-1 and TRBJ1-4; D unresolved. The ends were cut back, 0 bases at V and 0 bases at J, with 2 bases in the middle. Germline loops: CDR1 DFQATT, CDR2 SNEGSKA (reference sequence). The CDR3 is made up of 13 amino acids. CDR3 protein: CSARDATNEKLFF. CDR3 DNA sequence: TGCAGTGCTAGAGATGCAACTAATGAAAAACTGTTTTTT.

There are many counts of this clonotype. The rearrangement joins TRBV29-1 to TRBJ1-1, with 11 bases aligning to TRBD1. There are 14 residues in the CDR3. The V segment lost 6 bases and the J segment 4 bases; nucleotides outside the gene matches: 7. Germline loops: CDR1 SQVTM, CDR2 ANQGSEA. The CDR3 DNA is TGCAGCGTGGCTTCCGGGACAGGGGGCACTGAAGCTTTCTTT. It is translated as CSVASGTGGTEAFF. The full variable domain, in which reference TRBV29-1 and TRBJ1-1 provide the parts outside the CDR3, is SAVISQKPSRDICQRGTSLTIQCQVDSQVTMMFWYRQQPGQSLTLIATANQGSEATYESGFVIDKFPISRPNLTFSTLTVSNMSPEDSSIYLCSVASGTGGTEAFFGQGTRLTVV.

The chain couples TRBV10-2 to TRBJ2-3; the D gene is possibly TRBD1 (5 bases). Germline V gives CDR1 WSHSY, CDR2 SAAADI. The CDR3 consists of 17 residues. V was clipped by 3 bases and J by 1 base, with 17 bases between them. This CDR3 is CASSDTGKDFGTDTQYF. The CDR3 bases are TGCGCCAGCAGTGACACAGGCAAGGATTTTGGCACAGATACGCAGTATTTT.

There are many counts of this clonotype. The gene calls are TRBV10-1 and TRBJ1-1; D is unresolved. The CDR3 consists of 13 residues. V was trimmed by 6 bases and J by 5 bases, leaving 13 bases between them. CDR1 is WNHNN and CDR2 is SYGVQD in the germline V gene (reference sequence). In DNA form, the CDR3 reads TGCGCCAGCAGCGCAGGCTTGACAACTGAAGCTTTCTTT. It encodes CASSAGLTTEAFF.

The chain uses TRBV20-1 and TRBJ2-1, with D unclear. V dropped 1 base and J dropped 10 bases, with 20 bases sitting between them. Germline CDR1 and CDR2: DFQATT and SNEGSKA (reference sequence). The CDR3 length is 15 residues. The CDR3 coding sequence is TGCAGTGCTAGAGGGATAGGCAGTGAAGGTCGCGAGCAGTTCTTC. This sequence encodes CSARGIGSEGREQFF.

This clonotype appeared many times. This sequence joins TRBV5-1 and TRBJ2-1; 8 nucleotides agree with TRBD2. Germline CDR1 is SGHRS and CDR2 is YFSETQ. The CDR3 runs 16 residues. After removal of 7 bases from V and 7 bases from J, the junction contained 16 bases not matched to a gene. The CDR3 DNA sequence: TGCGCCAGCTCGCAGGGAGCGGGGGAGATCAAAAATGAGCAGTTCTTC. This translates into CASSQGAGEIKNEQFF.

This clonotype was seen repeatedly, ten times or more. The V gene is TRBV6-2 or TRBV6-3, the J gene TRBJ2-5, with TRBD2 matching 12 bases. CDR3 length equals 15 residues. In germline, CDR1 is MNHEY, CDR2 SVGEGT. Trimming cost V 6 bases and J 4 bases; bases outside gene matches: 6. The CDR3 sequence is CASSRPTSGGETQYF. The CDR3, as DNA: TGTGCCAGCAGCCGACCGACTAGCGGGGGAGAGACCCAGTACTTC.